The text below deals with one T cell receptor beta chain. This clone may be a read error of a much larger clone one base away. Per germline, CDR1 SGDLS and CDR2 YYNGEE. The CDR3 loop spans 12 amino acids. Trimming shortened V by 3 bases and J by 7 bases, and 10 bases separated the two germline ends. The data were obtained in a study of glioma-infiltrating T cells. Amplification of TCR alpha and beta CDR3 regions from RNA used iRepertoire nested multiplex PCR. One entry per CDR3 protein results from TCRdb running MiXCR on the multiplex PCR reads. The sample holds about 93,000 distinct CDR3 sequences, approximately 40% seen once.

This clonotype was obtained from a human donor with low-grade glioma or glioblastoma, undergoing nonglioma brain surgery, or in good health (not recorded which). V gene TRBV9 combines with J gene TRBJ1-2; D gene unclear. Input material: glioma tissue, nonneoplastic brain tissue, or PBMCs (not recorded which). This CDR3 reads CASSGGSCGYTF. Written as DNA, the CDR3 is TGTGCCAGCAGCGGTGGAAGCTGTGGCTACACCTTC.